The clone carrying this T cell receptor (beta chain) was found a few times. Its antigen is still unknown. The PCR contained 60 Vbeta and 13 Jbeta primers. TCRdb keeps only in-frame clones here, not all; method: immunoSEQ multiplex PCR. The top ten hold roughly 0.69% of the sample, which has approximately 160,000 clones, over 60% seen once. This record comes from a study of cytomegalovirus exposure and HLA in healthy donors. Study-level points and caveats: In a later analysis, at a false discovery rate of 0.05, 17,000 or so TCR beta sequences matched HLA alleles.

These donors counted as nominally healthy when sampled, but unrecorded immune exposures were likely. Germline V gene sequence: CDR1 SGDLS, CDR2 YYNGEE. This CDR3 is 17 amino acids long. Trimming removed 0 bases at V and 2 bases at J, with 15 bases between. The clonotype comes from a male donor in good health and CMV-seronegative. V gene TRBV9 combines with J gene TRBJ2-1, with a possible D match to TRBD2 (5 bases). The sample taken for sequencing was PBMCs. DNA for the CDR3: TGTGCCAGCAGCGTAGGGAGGCGGACCCCCCCCTACAATGAGCAGTTCTTC. This translates into CASSVGRRTPPYNEQFF. The variable domain in full, with the rest retrieved from reference TRBV9 and TRBJ2-1, is DSGVTQTPKHLITATGQRVTLRCSPRSGDLSVYWYQQSLDQGLQFLIQYYNGEERAKGNILERFSAQQFPDLHSELNLSSLELGDSALYFCASSVGRRTPPYNEQFFGPGTRLTVL.